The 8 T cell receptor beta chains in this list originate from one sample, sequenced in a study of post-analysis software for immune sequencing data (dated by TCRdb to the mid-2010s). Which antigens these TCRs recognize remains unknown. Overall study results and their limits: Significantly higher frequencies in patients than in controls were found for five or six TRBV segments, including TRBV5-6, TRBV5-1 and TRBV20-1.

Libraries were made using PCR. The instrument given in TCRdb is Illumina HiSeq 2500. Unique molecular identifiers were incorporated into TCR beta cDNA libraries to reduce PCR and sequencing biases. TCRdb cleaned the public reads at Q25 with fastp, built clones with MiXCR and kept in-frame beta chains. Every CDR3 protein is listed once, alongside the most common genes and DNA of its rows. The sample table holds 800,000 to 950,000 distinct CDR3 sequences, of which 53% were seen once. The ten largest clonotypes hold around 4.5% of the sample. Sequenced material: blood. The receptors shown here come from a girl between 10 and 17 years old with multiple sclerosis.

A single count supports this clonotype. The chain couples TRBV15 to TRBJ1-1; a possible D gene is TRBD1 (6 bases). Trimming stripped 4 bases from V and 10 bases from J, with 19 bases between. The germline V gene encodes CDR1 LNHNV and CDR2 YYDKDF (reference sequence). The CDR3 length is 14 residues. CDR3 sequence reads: CATSITGIGARAFF. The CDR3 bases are TGTGCCACCAGCATTACAGGGATTGGGGCTAGAGCTTTCTTT.

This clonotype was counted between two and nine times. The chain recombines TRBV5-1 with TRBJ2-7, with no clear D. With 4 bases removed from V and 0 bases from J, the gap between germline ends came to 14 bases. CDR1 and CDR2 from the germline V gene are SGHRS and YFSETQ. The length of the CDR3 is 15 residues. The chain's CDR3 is CASSTNPTSSYEQYF. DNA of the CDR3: TGCGCCAGCAGCACTAACCCGACGAGCTCCTACGAGCAGTACTTC.

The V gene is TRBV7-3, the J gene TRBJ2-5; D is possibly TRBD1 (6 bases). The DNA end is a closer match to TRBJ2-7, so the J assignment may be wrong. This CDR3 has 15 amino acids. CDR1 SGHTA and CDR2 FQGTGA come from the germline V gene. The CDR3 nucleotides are TGTGCCAGCAGCCCAAAGCAGGGGTTTCCCTACGAGCAGTACTTC. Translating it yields CASSPKQGFPYEQYF.

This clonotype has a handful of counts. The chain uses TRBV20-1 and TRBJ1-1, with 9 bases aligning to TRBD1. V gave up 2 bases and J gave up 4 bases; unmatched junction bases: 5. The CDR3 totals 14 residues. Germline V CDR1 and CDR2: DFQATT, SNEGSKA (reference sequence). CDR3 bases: TGCAGTGCTAGAAGACAGGGGGGGAGCACTGAAGCTTTCTTT. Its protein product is CSARRQGGSTEAFF.

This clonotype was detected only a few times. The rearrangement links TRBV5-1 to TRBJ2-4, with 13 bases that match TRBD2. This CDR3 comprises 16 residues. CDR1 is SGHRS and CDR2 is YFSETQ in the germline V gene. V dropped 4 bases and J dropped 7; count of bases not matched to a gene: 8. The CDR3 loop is CASSQTLAGGPNIQYF. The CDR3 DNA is TGCGCCAGCAGCCAAACACTAGCGGGAGGGCCGAACATTCAGTACTTC.

The CDR3 loop is CSVKHPGNYGYTF. The CDR3 DNA reads TGCAGCGTCAAGCACCCAGGGAACTATGGCTACACCTTC. V and J are TRBV29-1 and TRBJ1-2; possible D gene TRBD1, 5 bases. Trimming took 6 bases from V and 2 from J, leaving 13 bases between them. The CDR3 runs 13 residues. From germline, CDR1 is SQVTM and CDR2 ANQGSEA.

For the CDR3, the DNA is TGTGCCAGCGAGGGGGACTGGAACTACAATGAGCAGTTCTTC. Its translation is CASEGDWNYNEQFF. The chain employs TRBV6-1 and TRBJ2-1; D assignment may be TRBD1 or TRBD2 (6 bases each). This CDR3 has 14 residues. The V end was cut by 8 bases, the J end by 3 bases, with 14 bases between. CDR1 MNHNS and CDR2 SASEGT come from the germline V gene.

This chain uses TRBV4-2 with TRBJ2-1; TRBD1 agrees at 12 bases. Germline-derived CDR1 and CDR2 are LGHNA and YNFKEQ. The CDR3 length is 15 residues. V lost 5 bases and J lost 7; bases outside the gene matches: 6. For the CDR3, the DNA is TGTGCCAGCAGCTCGGGACAGGGGGCGTTGAATGAGCAGTTCTTC. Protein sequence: CASSSGQGALNEQFF.